These 26 T cell receptor beta chains were all obtained from the same sample, sequenced in a study of blood T cell repertoires in COVID-19. The repertoire was sequenced with immunoSEQ multiplex PCR; TCRdb's copy has only in-frame clones and lacks some. The repertoire has approximately 82,000 clones, almost 95% of them found once; the top ten carry roughly 6.4%. Sample: peripheral blood. All receptors come from a woman aged 55 to 70 with active COVID-19.

The chain combines TRBV30 with TRBJ1-5; D not resolved. This CDR3 comprises 15 residues. Trimming removed 2 bases from V and 4 bases from J, with 15 bases in between. Germline loops: CDR1 GTSNPN, CDR2 SVGIG (reference sequence). CDR3 in amino acids: CAWSPAVALNQPQHF. In DNA, the CDR3 is TGTGCCTGGAGTCCAGCGGTGGCTTTGAATCAGCCCCAGCATTTT.

The J gene is TRBJ2-5, the V gene TRBV2, with 8 bases identical to TRBD2. V was pared by 8 bases and J by 5 bases, with 10 bases of the junction left unmatched. CDR1 is SNHLY, CDR2 FYNNEI, per germline. This CDR3 spans 14 amino acids. The CDR3 nucleotides are TGTGCCAGCCGCTGGAGCGGGAGTTCGGAGACCCAGTACTTC. Protein product: CASRWSGSSETQYF.

The chain is built from TRBV5-6 and TRBJ2-7; no clear D. The germline V gene has CDR1 SGHDT and CDR2 YYEEEE. This CDR3 spans 14 amino acids. Trimming removed 1 base at V and 3 bases at J, with 11 bases between. The chain's CDR3 is CASSLPDTYYEQYF. The CDR3 DNA sequence: TGTGCCAGCAGCTTGCCTGACACATACTACGAGCAGTACTTC.

The V and J genes are TRBV5-1 and TRBJ2-2, with 7 bases identical to TRBD1. CDR1 SGHRS and CDR2 YFSETQ come from the germline V gene. V trimming: 6 bases; J trimming: 5 bases; junction bases outside the gene matches: 13. This CDR3 is built from 16 residues. The CDR3 region has the DNA TGCGCCAGCACAAGGCTCCGGGACAGTAAGACCGGGGAGCTGTTTTTT. Protein sequence: CASTRLRDSKTGELFF.

J is TRBJ1-5 and V is TRBV7-2, with 7 bases fitting TRBD1. This CDR3 is built from 15 residues. The germline V gene encodes CDR1 SGHTA and CDR2 FQGNSA. V lost 1 base and J lost 1; bases outside the gene matches: 1. This chain's CDR3 is CASSLGQGSNQPQHF. The CDR3 coding sequence is TGTGCCAGCAGCTTAGGACAGGGAAGCAATCAGCCCCAGCATTTT.

The chain recombines TRBV7-2 with TRBJ1-4; D unresolved. The CDR3 extends over 12 amino acids. The V end was cut by 5 bases, the J end by 8 bases, with 9 bases between. Looked up from germline, CDR1 is SGHTA and CDR2 is FQGNSA. The DNA for the CDR3 is TGTGCCAGCAGCCGTCCGAGGGAAAAACTGTTTTTT. Protein: CASSRPREKLFF.

The gene calls are TRBV9 and TRBJ2-3; D might be TRBD2 (6 bases). Trimming removed 3 bases at V and 4 bases at J, with 15 bases between. The CDR3 has 15 amino acids. Germline lookup yields CDR1 SGDLS and CDR2 YYNGEE. Here the CDR3 reads CASSGGTPRPDTQYF. For the CDR3, the DNA is TGTGCCAGCAGCGGAGGGACTCCTCGACCAGATACGCAGTATTTT.

The chain couples TRBV7-9 to TRBJ2-1; TRBD1 matches at 10 bases. The CDR3 consists of 14 residues. Trimming removed 6 bases from V and 5 bases from J; junction bases left unmatched: 4. Germline assignment: CDR1 SEHNR and CDR2 FQNEAQ (reference sequence). DNA for the CDR3: TGTGCCAGCAGGGCCGGGACAGGGGACAATGAGCAGTTCTTC. Protein: CASRAGTGDNEQFF. Together with reference TRBV7-9 and TRBJ2-1, the CDR3 gives the full variable domain: DTGVSQNPRHKITKRGQNVTFRCDPISEHNRLYWYRQTLGQGPEFLTYFQNEAQLEKSRLLSDRFSAERPKGSFSTLEIQRTEQGDSAMYLCASRAGTGDNEQFFGPGTRLTVL.

This clone was detected a few times. The chain recombines TRBV2 with TRBJ1-5; D uncertain. This CDR3 has 15 residues. CDR1 is SNHLY and CDR2 is FYNNEI in the germline V gene. Deletions cut 4 bases from V and 0 bases from J, with 10 bases between. This chain's CDR3 is CASSVEENSNQPQHF. CDR3 bases: TGTGCCAGCAGTGTCGAGGAGAATAGCAATCAGCCCCAGCATTTT.

V usage is TRBV10-1 and J usage is TRBJ2-1; 8 bases match TRBD2. The CDR3 contains 15 residues. With V trimmed by 2 bases and J by 2 bases, 2 bases remained unmatched. Germline loops: CDR1 WNHNN, CDR2 SYGVQD (reference sequence). The CDR3 is CASSEQAGAYNEQFF. In DNA, the CDR3 is TGCGCCAGCAGTGAGCAAGCGGGAGCCTACAATGAGCAGTTCTTC.

The CDR3 here is CATSFRNNYGYTF. In nucleotides, the CDR3 is TGTGCCACCAGTTTCAGGAATAACTATGGCTACACCTTC. The V gene is TRBV24-1, the J gene TRBJ1-2, with unresolved D. The germline V and J ends were trimmed by 6 bases and 1 base, with 8 bases remaining between them. CDR1 KGHDR and CDR2 SFDVKD come from the germline V gene. This CDR3 is 13 amino acids long.

The chain links TRBV30 to TRBJ2-3; unclear D gene. V was pared by 0 bases and J by 8 bases, with 12 bases between. CDR1 is GTSNPN, CDR2 SVGIG, per germline (reference sequence). This CDR3 is built from 13 residues. The CDR3: CAWSVSVALTQYF. The CDR3 nucleotides read TGTGCCTGGAGTGTATCCGTAGCACTTACGCAGTATTTT.

The chain recombines TRBV2 with TRBJ2-3; D possibly corresponds to TRBD1 (5 bases). The germline V gene has CDR1 SNHLY and CDR2 FYNNEI. V lost 10 bases and J lost 6, with 23 bases in between. There are 15 residues in the CDR3. The CDR3 spells CATGFGANGRDTQYF. The CDR3 nucleotides read TGTGCCACAGGGTTTGGAGCAAACGGTCGGGATACGCAGTATTTT.

The chain uses TRBV3-1 (or the pseudogene TRBV3-2) and TRBJ2-1, with a tentative D call TRBD2 (6 bases). Between the trimmed V and J ends, which lost 1 base and 2 bases, there was a span of 6 bases. This CDR3 is 14 amino acids long. Germline assignment: CDR1 LGHDT and CDR2 YNNKEL (reference sequence). CDR3 sequence: CASSQGTTYNEQFF. CDR3 sequence (DNA): TGTGCCAGCAGCCAAGGGACTACCTACAATGAGCAGTTCTTC.

This sequence joins TRBV5-4 and TRBJ2-1; possibly TRBD1 for D (5 bases). The V and J ends lost 2 bases and 4 bases respectively, with 13 bases between them. This CDR3 has 15 residues. Germline lookup yields CDR1 SGHNT and CDR2 YYREEE (reference sequence). The CDR3 DNA follows: TGTGCCAGCAGCTTTACGGACACAGAATACAATGAGCAGTTCTTC. Translating gives CASSFTDTEYNEQFF.

This chain joins TRBV19 and TRBJ1-1; D is perhaps TRBD1 (5 bases). The V end lost 0 bases, the J end lost 3 bases, and 11 bases lay between the germline ends. The CDR3 is made up of 15 amino acids. Germline V gives CDR1 LNHDA, CDR2 SQIVND (reference sequence). CDR3 residues: CASSIDRDRHTEAFF. The CDR3 DNA is TGTGCCAGTAGTATAGATCGCGACAGACACACTGAAGCTTTCTTT.

The chain couples TRBV19 to TRBJ2-1, with a possible D match to TRBD2 (6 bases). CDR1 and CDR2 from the germline V gene are LNHDA and SQIVND (reference sequence). V was trimmed by 6 bases and J by 2 bases, leaving 11 bases between them. The CDR3 length is 14 residues. The CDR3 loop reads CASRYGRAYNEQFF. CDR3 in DNA: TGTGCCAGTAGGTACGGGAGAGCCTACAATGAGCAGTTCTTC. Drawing the rest from reference TRBV19 and TRBJ2-1, the complete variable domain is DGGITQSPKYLFRKEGQNVTLSCEQNLNHDAMYWYRQDPGQGLRLIYYSQIVNDFQKGDIAEGYSVSREKKESFPLTVTSAQKNPTAFYLCASRYGRAYNEQFFGPGTRLTVL.

The chain uses TRBV24-1 and TRBJ2-3; 10 positions match TRBD2. With 4 bases clipped from V and 0 bases from J, the junction kept 6 bases outside the gene matches. The CDR3 length is 17 residues. Germline CDR1 KGHDR, CDR2 SFDVKD. The CDR3 loop reads CATSETGTSDSTDTQYF. Here the CDR3 DNA reads TGTGCCACCAGTGAAACCGGGACTAGCGATAGCACAGATACGCAGTATTTT.

The rearrangement uses TRBV11-2 and TRBJ2-3; no definite D call. The CDR3 is made up of 14 amino acids. Germline V CDR1 and CDR2: SGHAT, FQNNGV. Deletions cut 3 bases from V and 5 bases from J, with 12 bases between. CDR3 DNA sequence: TGTGCCAGCAGCTTTCAGGAACTGGTAGATACGCAGTATTTT. This translates into CASSFQELVDTQYF.

The chain carries TRBV11-2 and TRBJ1-1; tentatively, D is TRBD1 (6 bases). The germline CDR1 and CDR2 sequences are SGHAT and FQNNGV. V was trimmed by 2 bases and J by 5 bases, leaving 12 bases between them. The CDR3 covers 14 residues. CDR3: CASSLRGRGTEAFF. The CDR3 nucleotides read TGTGCCAGCAGCTTACGGGGCAGGGGTACTGAAGCTTTCTTT.

The chain recombines TRBV11-1 with TRBJ2-1; 7 bases match TRBD2. Germline CDR1 and CDR2: SGHAT and FQDESV (reference sequence). CDR3 length: 16 residues. The V segment lost 4 bases and the J segment 3 bases; nucleotides outside the gene matches: 9. The CDR3 nucleotides are TGTGCCAGCAGCTCAGGAAGCGGGACCTTCTACAATGAGCAGTTCTTC. Amino acids: CASSSGSGTFYNEQFF.

This sequence joins TRBV5-6 and TRBJ1-6; D not certain. CDR3 length: 17 residues. CDR1 and CDR2 (germline): SGHDT, YYEEEE. Trimming removed 4 bases from V and 0 bases from J, with 14 bases in between. CDR3 region: CASSAGLSSSYNSPLHF. CDR3 nucleotides: TGTGCCAGCAGCGCCGGACTTTCAAGCTCCTATAATTCACCCCTCCACTTT.

The rearrangement joins TRBV7-2 to TRBJ1-6, with a possible D match to TRBD1 (5 bases). The CDR3 extends over 14 amino acids. V gave up 1 base and J gave up 9 bases, with 10 bases separating them. The germline gives CDR1 SGHTA, CDR2 FQGNSA. As DNA, the CDR3 is TGTGCCAGCAGCTTAGGACAGCCTACTTCACCCCTCCACTTT. Residues: CASSLGQPTSPLHF.

The gene calls are TRBV30 and TRBJ2-1, with a tentative D call TRBD2 (7 bases). The germline gives CDR1 GTSNPN, CDR2 SVGIG (reference sequence). The CDR3 has 17 residues. Trimming shortened V by 1 base and J by 2 bases, and 18 bases separated the two germline ends. CDR3 bases: TGTGCCTGGAGTGGGGGATCCGCGGGGGCTGCCTACAATGAGCAGTTCTTC. Residues: CAWSGGSAGAAYNEQFF.

This rearrangement joins TRBV29-1 to TRBJ2-7, with D tentatively TRBD1 (7 bases). The CDR3 runs to 11 residues. V lost 7 bases to trimming and J lost 6 bases, with 13 bases between them. The germline V gene has CDR1 SQVTM and CDR2 ANQGSEA. The CDR3 loop reads CSAQGGSEQYF. Written as DNA, the CDR3 is TGCAGCGCCCAGGGGGGTTCCGAGCAGTACTTC.

The genes are TRBV10-2 and TRBJ2-5; 9 bases align to TRBD1. The J segment lost 5 bases and the V segment lost 5 bases, leaving 6 bases of the junction unmatched. The length of the CDR3 is 14 residues. The germline V gene encodes CDR1 WSHSY and CDR2 SAAADI. DNA of the CDR3: TGCGCCAGCAGTCCACAGGGGGCAGAGGAGACCCAGTACTTC. Its protein product is CASSPQGAEETQYF.